Reported below is one T cell receptor (beta chain). What it recognizes is unknown. V shed 2 bases and J 8 bases; nucleotides not matched to a gene: 8. CDR3 length: 15 residues. The V gene's germline CDR1 is WNHNN and CDR2 SYGVQD (reference sequence). Donation came from healthy HIV-negative adults that had no recent acute infections or vaccinations. This sample is drawn from a study of shared clonotypes between healthy human individuals. Study-level results: Naive CD4 clonotypes were shared across a handful of donors at around 5%.

Execution of the assay was at deep level. Per the original methods: In the immunoSEQ data, sequences were junction-only and lacked quality scores, so filtering differed. Sequenced by immunoSEQ multiplex PCR; TCRdb stores in-frame clones only, minus some. That table furnishes V, J and clone size, whereas the DNA furnished D and trimming. The table has some 550,000 clones, about 96% seen once. The rearrangement uses TRBV10-1 and TRBJ2-1; 8 nucleotides agree with TRBD2. The TCR was taken from a woman between 25 and 40 years old in good health. Sequenced: naive CD4+ T cells sorted from blood. Regarding subset: CD45RA+ positively selected. CDR3 loop: CASSEAAGGLYEQFF. CDR3 coding DNA: TGCGCCAGCAGTGAGGCTGCGGGAGGACTGTATGAGCAGTTCTTC.